This TCR beta chain was documented in a study of blood T cells in healthy people across ages. Together with a sample-barcoded 5' primer, a J-beta primer mix was included in a second PCR lasting roughly 6 to 12 cycles. Sequencing of every sample gave 2.5 million or more CDR3-containing paired-end reads. TCRdb redid the calling of the 5' RACE reads with MiXCR, one entry per CDR3 protein. The sample yields 700,000 to 950,000 distinct CDR3 sequences, more than 45% seen once. Details on this clonotype: Its target is not known. Germline is not matched at one junction end, which may reflect a read error.

Study-level points and caveats: The recorded TCR beta diversity per million T cells decreased in a roughly linear manner with age. With donor CMV status unknown, expanded clonotype changes were possibly confounded.

The sample providers were healthy Caucasian people from Russia, aged roughly 6 to 95. Germline V gene data show CDR1 as ENHRY and CDR2 as SYGVKD. The CDR3 runs to 13 residues. The J gene is TRBJ1-2, the V gene TRBV10-3; D gene uncertain. Sequencing input: blood. The receptor was derived from a man aged 30-40 years in good health. The CDR3 is CAISDGGNYERYF. Here the CDR3 DNA reads TGTGCCATCAGTGATGGCGGGAACTACGAGCGGTACTTC.